The subject of this entry is one T cell receptor beta chain. Its antigen is not known. This entry belongs to a study of T cell responses to AZD1222 COVID-19 vaccine. Study-wide points: Receipt of two AZD1222 doses was followed by a rise in Spike-specific TCR breadth and depth.

The method was immunoSEQ multiplex PCR; TCRdb's version includes in-frame clones alone and lacks a portion of them. The table shows more than 100,000 clones, with 92% occurring only once. Germline lookup yields CDR1 SGHTA and CDR2 FQGNSA. The CDR3 sequence is 12 residues long. The V end was cut by 3 bases, the J end by 4 bases, with 4 bases between. The sequence came from an adult in good health. The sequenced sample was peripheral blood, obtained on day 0 of AZD1222 vaccination. The V gene is TRBV7-2, the J gene TRBJ2-1; no firm D call. The DNA for the CDR3 is TGTGCCAGCAGCTTGCCTTACAATGAGCAGTTCTTC. Its translation is CASSLPYNEQFF.